Following are 21 T cell receptor beta chains from one sample sequenced in a study of tumor and adjacent non-tumor tissue in lung cancer. The library came from three nested PCR rounds adapted from ARM-PCR protocols. TCRdb reprocessed the multiplex PCR reads with MiXCR, giving one entry per CDR3 protein. The table lists some 77,000 distinct CDR3 sequences, 65% to 75% of them singletons. No cell sorting was done before RNA was extracted from the tissue. The sequenced sample was lung tumor tissue. Source of these receptors: a woman in her 70s with non-small cell lung cancer.

This chain uses TRBV20-1 with TRBJ2-7; 9 positions match TRBD2. There are 16 residues in the CDR3. V shed 3 bases and J 0 bases; nucleotides not matched to a gene: 9. Germline V lookup: CDR1 DFQATT, CDR2 SNEGSKA (reference sequence). The CDR3 nucleotides are TGCAGTGCTAGTGCCGGAATGACTAGCGGCTCCTACGAGCAGTACTTC. It translates to CSASAGMTSGSYEQYF.

In regard to this clonotype: A much larger clone lies a single base off, so this may be a read error. The J gene is TRBJ2-2, the V gene TRBV6-1, with 8 bases matching TRBD1. From germline, CDR1 is MNHNS and CDR2 SASEGT. This CDR3 has 14 amino acids. Here the CDR3 reads CASTPTGEVGELVF. For the CDR3, the DNA is TGTGCCAGCACCCCGACAGGGGAGGTCGGGGAGCTGGTTTTT.

About this clonotype: A read error may account for a junction end that differs from germline. The rearrangement links TRBV12-3 or TRBV12-4 to TRBJ2-5, with D perhaps matching TRBD2 (5 bases). The CDR3 spans 15 residues. The CDR3 bases are TGTGCCAGCATTTTAGCGCTTGGGGTCCAAGAGACCCAGTACTTC. The encoded protein is CASILALGVQETQYF.

Concerning this clonotype: It is likely a read error, because the conserved phenylalanine at the end of the CDR3 is missing. It is unclear where the CDR3 begins or ends on the DNA, so no DNA is shown, and the CDR3 is as TCRdb lists it. The chain has TRBV12-3 or TRBV12-4 and TRBJ2-1; the DNA was not compared with TRBD1, the D call given in the table. The CDR3 is 16 amino acids in total, end residues counted. The CDR3 protein is CASSLGLAGPLGEQFL.

This chain connects TRBV20-1 to TRBJ2-1; the match to TRBD2 covers 10 bases. CDR3 size: 14 residues. The V gene end was trimmed by 6 bases and the J gene end by 12 bases; junction bases not matched to a gene: 14. Germline values: CDR1 DFQATT, CDR2 SNEGSKA (reference sequence). The CDR3 nucleotides read TGCAGTGCGCGTGCCGGGACTAGCGCGGATGCGCAGTTCTTC. This sequence encodes CSARAGTSADAQFF.

Comment on this clonotype: No conserved phenylalanine or tryptophan ends this CDR3, so it is likely a read error. The rearrangement links TRBV4-1 to TRBJ2-3; maybe TRBD1 (6 bases). CDR1 is MGHRA and CDR2 is YSYEKL in the germline V gene. This CDR3 comprises 17 residues. CDR3 DNA sequence: TGCACCAGCAGCCAAACCAGGTTGACAGGACCCTCGGATACGCAGTATTCT. Protein sequence: CTSSQTRLTGPSDTQYS.

This clonotype was counted at least ten times. The gene calls are TRBV7-8 and TRBJ2-5; 7 bases line up with TRBD1. Germline CDR1 is SGHVS and CDR2 is FQNEAQ. V shed 4 bases, J shed 1 base, and the junction held 6 bases outside the gene matches. The CDR3 has 15 amino acids. The CDR3 DNA follows: TGTGCCAGCAGCTACGATGGGACAGCCCAAGAGACCCAGTACTTC. Translation: CASSYDGTAQETQYF.

The rearrangement links TRBV12-3 or TRBV12-4 to TRBJ2-7; TRBD1 aligns across 7 bases. This CDR3 comprises 13 residues. V gave up 7 bases and J gave up 0 bases; unmatched junction bases: 3. The CDR3 loop reads CASTWTGSYEQYF. Written as DNA, the CDR3 is TGTGCCAGCACCTGGACAGGCTCCTACGAGCAGTACTTC.

Comments on this clonotype: This could be a read error, since a much larger clone is one nucleotide away. J is TRBJ1-1 and V is TRBV5-6; TRBD1 matches at 8 bases. This CDR3 spans 16 amino acids. The germline V gene has CDR1 SGHDT and CDR2 YYEEEE. This CDR3 is CASSSGTGVRNIEAFF. The CDR3 coding sequence is TGTGCCAGCAGTTCAGGGACAGGAGTGCGGAACATTGAAGCTTTCTTT.

The sample holds a few counts of this clonotype. A read error may explain this, as a much larger clone is one base away. Lacking the conserved final phenylalanine or tryptophan, this CDR3 likely reflects a read error. This chain uses TRBV5-6 with TRBJ2-3, with a weak D call TRBD1 (6 bases). Germline V gives CDR1 SGHDT, CDR2 YYEEEE. Trimming stripped 4 bases from V and 1 base from J, with 10 bases between. The CDR3 loop spans 14 amino acids. The CDR3 loop reads CASSARQGTDTQYL. Written as DNA, the CDR3 is TGTGCCAGCAGCGCCCGACAGGGCACAGATACGCAGTATCTT.

Details on this clonotype: The CDR3 carries no conserved terminal phenylalanine or tryptophan, so it likely arises from a read error. The chain carries TRBV5-5 and TRBJ2-1; TRBD2 is a possible D gene (5 bases). The CDR3 is made up of 16 amino acids. V was shortened by 1 base and J by 3 bases, with 14 bases between the two germline ends. The germline V gene encodes CDR1 SGHKS and CDR2 YYEKEE (reference sequence). The CDR3 spells CASSLTSGSFYNEQFI. The CDR3 DNA sequence: TGTGCCAGCAGCTTGACTAGTGGAAGCTTCTACAATGAGCAGTTCATT.

This clonotype was detected once. At one boundary the junction diverges from the germline segment, which might be a read error. The chain links TRBV29-1 to TRBJ2-3; possible D gene TRBD1, 6 bases. Germline-derived CDR1 and CDR2 are SQVTM and ANQGSEA. The CDR3 has 14 residues. DNA of the CDR3: TGCGGCGTTGCCGTGTCCAGGGGAGCAGATACGCAGTATTTT. The encoded protein is CGVAVSRGADTQYF.

This clonotype was counted only a few times. This may arise from a read error, as a much more abundant clone is one base away. The chain couples TRBV30 to TRBJ1-1; the D is unclear. V lost 2 bases and J lost 13, with 14 bases in between. Per the germline V gene, CDR1 is GTSNPN and CDR2 is SVGIG (reference sequence). CDR3 length: 11 amino acids. The CDR3 protein is CAWSYPSGVFF. The CDR3, as DNA: TGTGCCTGGAGTTACCCCTCCGGAGTTTTCTTT.

As for this clonotype: Likely a read error: the CDR3 ends without its conserved phenylalanine or tryptophan. The chain couples TRBV4-1 to TRBJ2-4; 13 bases align to TRBD2. Germline CDR1 MGHRA, CDR2 YSYEKL. V shed 1 base, J shed 9 bases, and the junction held 18 bases outside the gene matches. The CDR3 consists of 20 residues. In DNA, the CDR3 is TGCGCCAGCAGCCAAGTTCCGGTGGTCCGGACTAGCGGGAGAGACGGCATTCAGTACATC. Its protein is CASSQVPVVRTSGRDGIQYI.

Concerning this clonotype itself: An end of the junction does not agree with germline; a read error may underlie this. The chain combines TRBV6-1 with TRBJ1-5; tentative D call: TRBD1 (6 bases). The germline gives CDR1 MNHNS, CDR2 SASEGT. The CDR3 is 16 amino acids. This chain's CDR3 is CTSSEVNRELNQPQHF. The CDR3 coding sequence is TGTACCAGCAGTGAGGTTAACAGGGAGCTCAATCAGCCCCAGCATTTT.

This clonotype has a single count. The J gene is TRBJ1-5, the V gene TRBV6-2 or TRBV6-3, with unresolved D. With 2 bases removed from V and 7 bases from J, the gap between germline ends came to 24 bases. Per germline, CDR1 MNHEY and CDR2 SVGEGT. The CDR3 sequence is 18 residues long. CDR3 in DNA: TGTGCCAGCAGTTACCTACATTTAGGGATGACGGGCTTCCAGCCCCAGCATTTT. Amino acids: CASSYLHLGMTGFQPQHF.

Regarding this clonotype: The CDR3 carries no conserved terminal phenylalanine or tryptophan, so it likely arises from a read error. The chain joins TRBV6-5 to TRBJ2-7; no definite D call. Germline assignment: CDR1 MNHEY and CDR2 SVGAGI. The germline V and J ends were trimmed by 0 bases and 5 bases, with 14 bases remaining between them. CDR3 length equals 15 residues. CDR3 sequence reads: CASSYSGHQVHEQYL. DNA of the CDR3: TGTGCCAGCAGTTACTCCGGGCACCAGGTCCACGAGCAGTACTTA.

Turning to this clonotype: Being one base from a much bigger clone, this may be a read error. The chain recombines TRBV20-1 with TRBJ1-1; D perhaps matches TRBD1 (5 bases). V was shortened by 4 bases and J by 5 bases, with 11 bases between the two germline ends. Germline CDR1 DFQATT, CDR2 SNEGSKA (reference sequence). The CDR3 spans 12 residues. CDR3 loop: CSAKRGETEAFF. DNA of the CDR3: TGCAGTGCTAAGCGGGGGGAAACTGAAGCTTTCTTT.

Worth noting for this clonotype: One end of the junction varies from germline; a read error may be responsible. The CDR3 coding sequence is TGCACCAGCAGCCAAGGCGTAGGGGCCAATGGGCAGCCCCAGTATTTT. Translated: CTSSQGVGANGQPQYF. V gene TRBV4-1 combines with J gene TRBJ1-5; a weak D match, TRBD1 (5 bases). The DNA matches TRBJ2-3 better at its end, which makes the J call doubtful. The V gene's germline CDR1 is MGHRA and CDR2 YSYEKL. CDR3 length: 16 residues.

With respect to this clonotype: A much larger clone is a single base away; this may be a read error. The chain employs TRBV5-1 and TRBJ2-1, with D possibly TRBD1 on 5 matching bases. This CDR3 comprises 15 residues. The germline CDR1 and CDR2 sequences are SGHRS and YFSETQ. The germline V and J ends were trimmed by 4 bases and 4 bases, with 15 bases remaining between them. CDR3 DNA sequence: TGCGCCAGCAGCCCCAGGGTGGGCATTTACAATGAGCAGTTCTTC. As protein: CASSPRVGIYNEQFF.

In regard to this clonotype: The germline gene is not matched at one end of the junction; a read error may be the cause. The V and J genes are TRBV29-1 and TRBJ2-3, with D perhaps assigned TRBD1 or TRBD2 (5 bases each). This CDR3 spans 15 amino acids. Germline V gene sequence: CDR1 SQVTM, CDR2 ANQGSEA. The CDR3 is CGVEIRGRGTETQYF. The CDR3 DNA follows: TGCGGCGTTGAAATCCGGGGAAGGGGCACAGAAACGCAGTATTTT.